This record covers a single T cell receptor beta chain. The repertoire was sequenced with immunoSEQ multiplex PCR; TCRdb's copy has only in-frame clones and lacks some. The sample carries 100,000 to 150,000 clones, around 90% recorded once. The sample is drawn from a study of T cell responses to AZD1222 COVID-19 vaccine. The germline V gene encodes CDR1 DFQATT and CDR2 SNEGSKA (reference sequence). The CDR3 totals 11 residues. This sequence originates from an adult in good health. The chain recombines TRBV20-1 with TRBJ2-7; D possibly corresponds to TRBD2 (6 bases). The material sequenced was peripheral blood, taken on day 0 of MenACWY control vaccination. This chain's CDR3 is CSAKGAGILFV. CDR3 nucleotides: TGCAGTGCCAAAGGGGCGGGGATATTATTCGTC.